This T cell receptor (beta chain) was recorded in a study of early T cells in non-severe SARS-CoV-2 infection. Study as a whole: Bulk RNA taken from unsorted whole blood was sequenced, leaving chains unpaired.

Tagging with unique molecular identifiers was applied to individual cDNA molecules. MiXCR, run by TCRdb on the 5' RACE reads, gives a single entry per CDR3 protein. This sample has about 66,000 distinct CDR3 sequences, with approximately 10% found just once. The sample taken for sequencing was whole blood. This clonotype was sampled from an adult who was a healthcare worker with PCR-confirmed SARS-CoV-2 infection or an uninfected control (not recorded which).

The CDR3 loop reads CASSYAGSGRRLAKNIQYF. CDR3 sequence (DNA): TGTGCCAGCAGTTACGCCGGTAGCGGGAGAAGATTAGCCAAAAACATTCAGTACTTC. This chain links TRBV6-2 or TRBV6-3 with TRBJ2-4, with 9 bases fitting TRBD2. In germline, CDR1 is MNHEY, CDR2 SVGEGT. The CDR3 contains 19 residues. J was trimmed by 0 bases and V by 2 bases; bases with no gene match: 11.